These T cell receptor beta chains were read from a single sample in a study of control samples from healthy donors and cancer patients. Some clones are missing from TCRdb's copy, which holds only in-frame ones; the method was immunoSEQ multiplex PCR. The sample has about 80,000 clones, about 88% seen once. Sequencing input: blood. These receptors originate from a woman aged 45 to 65 in good health. Each CDR3 is given with its conserved first and last residue. A D gene is named only where the DNA matches it firmly.

v_call: TRBV7-9
d_call: NA
j_call: TRBJ1-1
cdr3_aa: CASSFLSEAFF

v_call: TRBV18
d_call: TRBD1
j_call: TRBJ1-1
cdr3_aa: CASSPTMGQGGTEAFF

v_call: TRBV19
d_call: NA
j_call: TRBJ2-4
cdr3_aa: CARNLPGLGKNIQYF

v_call: TRBV5-1
d_call: TRBD1
j_call: TRBJ1-2
cdr3_aa: CASNPGQGLYGYTF

v_call: TRBV13
d_call: NA
j_call: TRBJ1-2
cdr3_aa: CASSLKGNYGYTF

v_call: TRBV3-1/TRBV3-2
d_call: NA
j_call: TRBJ1-6
cdr3_aa: CASSQPVASSPLHF

v_call: TRBV2
d_call: NA
j_call: TRBJ1-4
cdr3_aa: CASRLKRPPEKLFF

v_call: TRBV20-1
d_call: NA
j_call: TRBJ1-2
cdr3_aa: CSARGTGDGYTF

v_call: TRBV19
d_call: NA
j_call: TRBJ1-5
cdr3_aa: CASRDRGGSNQPQHF

v_call: TRBV5-1
d_call: NA
j_call: TRBJ1-1
cdr3_aa: CASSSEANTEAFF

v_call: TRBV7-9
d_call: TRBD1
j_call: TRBJ1-2
cdr3_aa: CASSLTGTGHYGYTF